A selection of T cell receptor beta chains follows, all from one sample in a study of blood T cell repertoires in COVID-19. TCRdb's copy holds only in-frame clones and misses some; the assay was immunoSEQ multiplex PCR. The top ten clones hold roughly 15% of a sample with 150,000 to 180,000 clones, 80% to 90% of them seen once. Sample: peripheral blood. These receptors all come from a middle-aged woman with acute or convalescent COVID-19. Each CDR3 is given with its conserved first and last residue. The order of the fields is J gene, D gene, clone size, V gene, CDR3 DNA, CDR3 protein. The D gene is left open where the match is weak. Clone size, where shown, is once, few, many, or a class for clones that have expanded.

>TRBJ2-1|TRBD2|-|TRBV27
TGTGCCAGCAGTTTACGGGGTAGCGGGAGCTGGAATGAGCAGTTCTTC
CASSLRGSGSWNEQFF
>TRBJ1-4|TRBD1|-|TRBV28
TGTGCCAGCAGCTCGGCATCCGGACAGGGGGTAATAGAAAAACTGTTTTTT
CASSSASGQGVIEKLFF
>TRBJ2-1|-|-|TRBV20-1
TGCAGTGCTCTGAGAAATGAGCAGTTCTTC
CSALRNEQFF
>TRBJ1-3|-|-|TRBV18
TGTGCCAGCTCACCACCGGAGGGGTACCACTTCTCTGGAAACACCATATATTTT
CASSPPEGYHFSGNTIYF
>TRBJ1-4|-|-|TRBV11-2
TGTGCCAGCAGCTTAGTTCTCTCACAGTCAACTAATGAAAAACTGTTTTTT
CASSLVLSQSTNEKLFF
>TRBJ1-5|-|-|TRBV6-5
TGTGCCAGCACTAACAGGGTGGGTAGCAATCAGCCCCAGCATTTT
CASTNRVGSNQPQHF
>TRBJ2-7|TRBD1|-|TRBV5-5
TGTGCCAGCAGCTCCTTGACAGGGTCTGACGAGCAGTACTTC
CASSSLTGSDEQYF
>TRBJ2-3|TRBD2|-|TRBV27
TGTGCCAGCAGTTTCGGGGTAGCGGGCAGCACAGATACGCAGTATTTT
CASSFGVAGSTDTQYF
>TRBJ1-5|TRBD1|-|TRBV19
TGTGCCAGTAGTACTGGGACAGGTGGAGGTCAGCCCCAGCATTTT
CASSTGTGGGQPQHF
>TRBJ1-2|-|-|TRBV6-1
TGTGCCAGCAGTGAAACCCTGAGGGCGACTCCGAACTATGGCTACACCTTC
CASSETLRATPNYGYTF
>TRBJ2-6|TRBD2|-|TRBV2
TGTGCCAGCAGTCCGGGACTAGCGATGCTAGGGGCCAACGTCCTGACTTTC
CASSPGLAMLGANVLTF
>TRBJ2-3|-|-|TRBV7-9
TGTGCCAGCAGCTCTCCCACAGATACGCAGTATTTT
CASSSPTDTQYF
>TRBJ2-1|-|-|TRBV9
TGTGCCAGCAGCGTAGGCCCTACACTATTCTCCTACAATGAGCAGTTCTTC
CASSVGPTLFSYNEQFF
>TRBJ2-7|-|-|TRBV7-8
TGTGCCAGCAGCTCCAGGGGAGGGGTCGACGAGCAGTACTTC
CASSSRGGVDEQYF
>TRBJ2-2|TRBD2|-|TRBV5-1
TGCGCCAGCAGCTTGGCTCAGGGAGGGACCGGGGAGCTGTTTTTT
CASSLAQGGTGELFF
>TRBJ1-1|-|-|TRBV13
TGTGCCAGCAGCTTACAGGGGCGCACTGAAGCTTTCTTT
CASSLQGRTEAFF
>TRBJ2-7|-|once|TRBV6-2/TRBV6-3
TGTGCCAGCAGTTCCCCGACAGGTGCAATCTACGAGCAGTACTTC
CASSSPTGAIYEQYF
>TRBJ1-1|TRBD1|-|TRBV6-2/TRBV6-3
TGTGCCAGCAGCCAAACAGGGGGCGCCCGGGCTTTCTTT
CASSQTGGARAFF
>TRBJ1-2|-|-|TRBV11-2
TGTGCCAGCAGCCCCCAAACAGGAGGGCATGGCTACACCTTC
CASSPQTGGHGYTF
>TRBJ2-3|TRBD1|-|TRBV29-1
TGCAGCGTTCCGGGACAGGGAGCAGATACGCAGTATTTT
CSVPGQGADTQYF
>TRBJ1-4|TRBD1|-|TRBV28
TGTGCCAGCAGTTTTCCCCTCCGAGACAGGGCTGCAACTAATGAAAAACTGTTTTTT
CASSFPLRDRAATNEKLFF
>TRBJ1-6|-|-|TRBV9
TGTGCCAGCAGCGTACGGACAGCAAATTCACCCCTCCACTTT
CASSVRTANSPLHF
>TRBJ1-2|-|-|TRBV5-4
TGTGCCAGCAGCTATTGGGACACCAATTTCTATGGCTACACCTTC
CASSYWDTNFYGYTF
>TRBJ2-7|-|-|TRBV12-3/TRBV12-4
TGTGCCAGCAGTTTTCAGGGGACCTACGAGCAGTACTTC
CASSFQGTYEQYF
>TRBJ2-3|TRBD2|once|TRBV19
TGTGCCAGTAGTGCAAGAGCGGGAGTAATGTCAGATACGCAGTATTTT
CASSARAGVMSDTQYF
>TRBJ2-1|-|-|TRBV27
TGTGCCAGCAGTTTCAGCTCCTACAATGAGCAGTTCTTC
CASSFSSYNEQFF
>TRBJ1-6|TRBD1|few|TRBV6-1
TGTGCCAGCAGTGAAACCGGGACAGGGGTACGTTCACCCCTCCACTTT
CASSETGTGVRSPLHF
>TRBJ2-7|TRBD2|-|TRBV11-3
TGTGCCAGCAGCTTGATGGGCGAGCGGGAGTTCGAGCAGTACTTC
CASSLMGEREFEQYF
>TRBJ1-2|-|once|TRBV15
TGTGCCACCAGCAGGGACAGCTCCTACTATGGCTACACCTTC
CATSRDSSYYGYTF
>TRBJ2-7|TRBD1|-|TRBV6-5
TGTGCCAGCATAACCCAATCAGGGGGTATCGGCGAGCAGTACTTC
CASITQSGGIGEQYF
>TRBJ2-7|TRBD1|-|TRBV20-1
TGCAGTGCCAGTCCCGGGACAGTCGACTACGAGCAGTACTTC
CSASPGTVDYEQYF
>TRBJ1-1|-|few|TRBV11-1
TGTGCCAGCAGCCAAAGACGGGGAGAAGCTTTCTTT
CASSQRRGEAFF
>TRBJ1-2|-|-|TRBV15
TGTGCCACCAGCAGAGAAAAAGGAATGGGAGATGGCTACACCTTC
CATSREKGMGDGYTF
>TRBJ2-7|TRBD2|-|TRBV27
TGTGCCAGCAGTTTATCGAGACTAGCGGGGTCCGAGCAGTACTTC
CASSLSRLAGSEQYF
>TRBJ2-1|TRBD2|few|TRBV4-2
TGTGCCAGCAGCCATTCCCCGGGACTAGCGGGAGAAGATGAGCAGTTCTTC
CASSHSPGLAGEDEQFF
>TRBJ2-7|-|-|TRBV30
TGTGCCTTATGGAGTGGCTCCTACGAGCAGTACTTC
CALWSGSYEQYF
>TRBJ1-6|-|-|TRBV30
TGTGCCTGGAGTGTACGGAGACAGCTCCTTGGATCACCCCTCCACTTT
CAWSVRRQLLGSPLHF
>TRBJ2-4|-|-|TRBV6-1
TGTGCCAGCAGTGAAGCCCACGAGGCAAACATTCAGTACTTC
CASSEAHEANIQYF
>TRBJ1-1|-|-|TRBV19
TGTGCCAGTAGTATCTTGAGGCTGACAGGCGACATGAACACTGAAGCTTTCTTT
CASSILRLTGDMNTEAFF
>TRBJ2-1|-|-|TRBV7-8
TGTGCCAGCAGCTTAGGTCCGAGCAATGAGCAGTTCTTC
CASSLGPSNEQFF
>TRBJ2-7|-|-|TRBV29-1
TGCAGCGCTTCCGGGACAACGATTAACTCCTACGAGCAGTACTTC
CSASGTTINSYEQYF
>TRBJ2-3|-|-|TRBV27
TGTGCCAGCAGTACCCGGACAGACACAGATACGCAGTATTTT
CASSTRTDTDTQYF